Listed here are 28 T cell receptor beta chains from one sample, sequenced in a study of spatial heterogeneity in lung cancer. Whole-study findings and limits: Tracking of tumor mutation counts was seen in expanded intratumoral alpha and beta TCR counts.

One entry per CDR3 protein, called by TCRdb with MiXCR from the 5' RACE reads. This table holds 100,000 or so distinct CDR3 sequences, roughly 4.5% found once. These TCRs are of unknown antigen specificity. Time point described: sample taken at primary tumor resection. The specimen comprised lung tumor tissue, sampled at surgery. The receptor set was obtained from a male donor with early-stage non-small cell lung cancer.

This clonotype has just a few counts. The CDR3 DNA reads as TGTGCCATAAAGAGCTCAGGCGGCTACACCTTC. Protein product: CAIKSSGGYTF. The chain links TRBV10-3 to TRBJ1-2; D remains unclear. From germline, CDR1 is ENHRY and CDR2 SYGVKD. Trimming stripped 9 bases from V and 8 bases from J, with 13 bases between. The CDR3 sequence is 11 residues long.

This clonotype came up a few times. The chain uses TRBV7-2 and TRBJ2-5; the D gene could be TRBD1 or TRBD2 (6 bases each). This CDR3 has 15 amino acids. V dropped 5 bases and J dropped 7 bases, with 20 bases sitting between them. Germline V gene sequence: CDR1 SGHTA, CDR2 FQGNSA. The CDR3 is CASSPIAEKGGTQYF. CDR3 DNA: TGTGCCAGCAGCCCCATAGCGGAAAAAGGGGGGACCCAGTACTTC.

This clonotype was counted ten times or more. The chain uses TRBV6-5 and TRBJ2-2; D gene uncertain. Trimming removed 4 bases from V and 6 bases from J, with 9 bases in between. Germline V CDR1 and CDR2: MNHEY, SVGAGI. The CDR3 length is 13 residues. Here the CDR3 reads CASSFRRSGELFF. In DNA, the CDR3 is TGTGCCAGCAGTTTTCGAAGGTCCGGGGAGCTGTTTTTT.

This clonotype was detected many times. The rearrangement joins TRBV6-1 to TRBJ2-3; TRBD2 matches 12 bases. CDR1 is MNHNS, CDR2 SASEGT, per germline. This CDR3 region has 19 residues. Trimming cost V 4 bases and J 2 bases; bases outside gene matches: 13. The CDR3 coding sequence is TGTGCCAGCAGTGGACTAGCGGGAGCGAGGGGCCTTAACACAGATACGCAGTATTTT. Its translation is CASSGLAGARGLNTDTQYF.

This clonotype was picked up many times. V usage is TRBV6-2 or TRBV6-3 and J usage is TRBJ2-3, with a weak D call TRBD2 (5 bases). V shed 5 bases and J shed 2 bases, with 14 bases lying between them. Looked up from germline, CDR1 is MNHEY and CDR2 is SVGEGT. The length of the CDR3 is 15 residues. The CDR3 reads CASSRAWESTDTQYF. In DNA, the CDR3 is TGTGCCAGCAGTCGGGCCTGGGAGTCCACAGATACGCAGTATTTT.

This clonotype was counted many times. This sequence joins TRBV11-2 and TRBJ1-5; D perhaps matches TRBD1 (6 bases). V was trimmed by 0 bases and J by 5 bases, leaving 8 bases between them. The germline gives CDR1 SGHAT, CDR2 FQNNGV. CDR3 length equals 14 residues. The CDR3 reads CASSLDRGDQPQHF. The CDR3 DNA is TGTGCCAGCAGCTTAGACAGGGGTGATCAGCCCCAGCATTTT.

This clonotype was seen ten or more times. CDR3: CASSTTRTDTQYF. The CDR3 bases are TGTGCCAGCAGCACTACTAGAACCGATACGCAGTATTTT. The chain combines TRBV4-2 with TRBJ2-3; TRBD2 is a possible D gene (5 bases). The CDR3 has 13 amino acids. Looked up from germline, CDR1 is LGHNA and CDR2 is YNFKEQ. Deletions cut 5 bases from V and 6 bases from J, with 12 bases between.

Ten or more counts support this clonotype. The CDR3 DNA sequence: TGTGCCAGCAGCCAATACCCGGGGGTAGGGACCTACGAGCAGTACTTC. Translation: CASSQYPGVGTYEQYF. The J gene is TRBJ2-7, the V gene TRBV3-1; tentative D call: TRBD2 (6 bases). The CDR3 length is 16 residues. Germline V gives CDR1 LGHDT, CDR2 YNNKEL (reference sequence). Trimming took off 2 bases at V and 2 bases at J, with 16 bases between the two ends.

At least ten counts were recorded for this clonotype. The chain has TRBV5-1 and TRBJ1-2; D is uncertain. The ends were cut back, 0 bases at V and 2 bases at J, with 11 bases in the middle. CDR3 length equals 15 residues. Germline CDR1 and CDR2: SGHRS and YFSETQ. CDR3 nucleotides: TGCGCCAGCAGCTTGGCCGGCCCCGGGAACTATGGCTACACCTTC. Its protein is CASSLAGPGNYGYTF.

Many counts were recorded for this clonotype. This chain uses TRBV7-6 with TRBJ2-3, with 10 bases lining up with TRBD2. V shed 2 bases and J 3 bases; nucleotides not matched to a gene: 5. The CDR3 has 16 amino acids. The germline gives CDR1 SGHVS, CDR2 FNYEAQ. CDR3 DNA sequence: TGTGCCAGCAGCTTACTAGCGGGAGAAGGGACAGATACGCAGTATTTT. Protein sequence: CASSLLAGEGTDTQYF.

CDR3 DNA: TGCAGTGCTAGAATATTAGCCTCTGACACCATATATTTT. Its translation is CSARILASDTIYF. This chain connects TRBV20-1 to TRBJ1-3, with D unresolved. Trimming took off 2 bases at V and 8 bases at J, with 13 bases between the two ends. There are 13 residues in the CDR3. The V gene's germline CDR1 is DFQATT and CDR2 SNEGSKA (reference sequence).

This clonotype was recorded a few times. The chain joins TRBV5-1 to TRBJ2-5, with TRBD2 matching 9 bases. The germline V gene has CDR1 SGHRS and CDR2 YFSETQ. CDR3 length equals 17 residues. With V trimmed by 5 bases and J by 0 bases, 11 bases remained unmatched. This CDR3 reads CASSWGLAQKYQETQYF. DNA of the CDR3: TGCGCCAGCAGTTGGGGACTAGCCCAAAAGTACCAAGAGACCCAGTACTTC.

The genes are TRBV18 and TRBJ1-1, with unresolved D. The V gene's germline CDR1 is KGHSH and CDR2 LQKENI. This CDR3 spans 15 amino acids. V lost 3 bases and J lost 3, with 14 bases in between. Here the CDR3 DNA reads TGTGCCAGCTCACCCTCTCTTAGCTGGGACACTGAAGCTTTCTTT. This encodes CASSPSLSWDTEAFF.

The chain carries TRBV5-5 and TRBJ2-3; D unclear. Germline CDR1 and CDR2: SGHKS and YYEKEE (reference sequence). The CDR3 sequence is 13 residues long. Trimming removed 2 bases at V and 3 bases at J, with 7 bases between. The CDR3 coding sequence is TGTGCCAGCAGCTTAGAAGCGACAGATACGCAGTATTTT. Translating gives CASSLEATDTQYF.

This clonotype appeared many times. This chain connects TRBV10-3 to TRBJ1-3; D is ambiguous. Germline V gene sequence: CDR1 ENHRY, CDR2 SYGVKD. Trimming removed 6 bases at V and 6 bases at J, with 12 bases between. This CDR3 is 13 amino acids long. The CDR3 loop reads CAISPDPVNTIYF. The DNA for the CDR3 is TGTGCCATCAGCCCGGACCCAGTAAACACCATATATTTT.

In this sample, this clonotype turned up many times. In DNA, the CDR3 is TGCAGTGCTAGTATAGCGCACGGCGAGCAGTACTTC. It codes for CSASIAHGEQYF. The V gene is TRBV20-1, the J gene TRBJ2-7; D is perhaps TRBD2 (5 bases). Per the germline V gene, CDR1 is DFQATT and CDR2 is SNEGSKA (reference sequence). This CDR3 has 12 residues. Trimming removed 3 bases from V and 6 bases from J, with 12 bases in between.

Many counts were recorded for this clonotype. The chain is built from TRBV28 and TRBJ1-2, with 11 bases aligning to TRBD1. From germline, CDR1 is MDHEN and CDR2 SYDVKM. This CDR3 is 13 amino acids long. Losses at the gene ends were 8 bases for V and 8 bases for J; bases not matched to a gene: 7. The CDR3 bases are TGTGCCAGCCTAATGGGACAGGGGGACGGCTACACCTTC. Encoded protein: CASLMGQGDGYTF.

There are many counts of this clonotype. CDR3 region: CATSRDGSYNSPLHF. The DNA for the CDR3 is TGTGCCACCAGCAGAGACGGCTCCTATAATTCACCCCTCCACTTT. The chain carries TRBV15 and TRBJ1-6; D not resolved. In germline, CDR1 is LNHNV, CDR2 YYDKDF (reference sequence). V lost 0 bases and J 0 bases, leaving 3 bases between the germline ends. There are 15 residues in the CDR3.

This clonotype was counted many times. The genes are TRBV29-1 and TRBJ2-7, with TRBD2 matching over 8 bases. This CDR3 comprises 13 residues. J lost 4 bases, V lost 5 bases, and 7 bases had no gene match. CDR1 is SQVTM and CDR2 is ANQGSEA in the germline V gene. This chain's CDR3 is CSVIIAGIYEQYF. CDR3 DNA: TGCAGCGTTATAATAGCGGGAATTTACGAGCAGTACTTC.

This rearrangement joins TRBV5-5 to TRBJ2-1; 7 positions match TRBD1. The germline V gene has CDR1 SGHKS and CDR2 YYEKEE (reference sequence). With V trimmed by 4 bases and J by 5 bases, 9 bases remained unmatched. The CDR3 is made up of 15 amino acids. The CDR3 DNA reads TGTGCCAGCAGCACGAATACCGACAGGGACAATGAGCAGTTCTTC. It codes for CASSTNTDRDNEQFF.

This clonotype has a count of ten or more. The CDR3, as DNA: TGTGCCAGCTCACCAAGGACGGCCTTTTCACCCCTCCACTTT. This gives the protein CASSPRTAFSPLHF. The chain combines TRBV18 with TRBJ1-6, with unresolved D. The CDR3 is made up of 14 amino acids. Between the trimmed V and J ends, which lost 2 bases and 9 bases, there was a span of 11 bases. In germline, CDR1 is KGHSH, CDR2 LQKENI.

This chain connects TRBV7-6 to TRBJ1-4, with a tentative D call TRBD1 (5 bases). Germline CDR1 and CDR2: SGHVS and FNYEAQ. V was trimmed by 5 bases and J by 4 bases, leaving 11 bases between them. This CDR3 comprises 14 residues. The CDR3 DNA reads as TGTGCCAGCAGCCCTGACAGCCATAATGAAAAACTGTTTTTT. Translating it yields CASSPDSHNEKLFF.

This clonotype was counted ten times or more. The chain joins TRBV19 to TRBJ2-5, with TRBD2 matching 10 bases. CDR3 length equals 16 residues. Trimming at V came to 4 bases and at J to 3 bases, leaving 8 bases not matched to a gene. From germline, CDR1 is LNHDA and CDR2 SQIVND (reference sequence). The DNA for the CDR3 is TGTGCCAGTAGTAATCCAAGACTAGCGGGTGAAGAGACCCAGTACTTC. Its translation is CASSNPRLAGEETQYF. Filled out from reference TRBV19 and TRBJ2-5, the complete variable domain reads DGGITQSPKYLFRKEGQNVTLSCEQNLNHDAMYWYRQDPGQGLRLIYYSQIVNDFQKGDIAEGYSVSREKKESFPLTVTSAQKNPTAFYLCASSNPRLAGEETQYFGPGTRLLVL.

This clonotype was observed many times. The chain joins TRBV5-1 to TRBJ2-4; D gene uncertain. V shed 0 bases and J shed 0 bases, with 10 bases lying between them. CDR3 size: 16 residues. Looked up from germline, CDR1 is SGHRS and CDR2 is YFSETQ. CDR3 DNA sequence: TGCGCCAGCAGCTTGGTAGAAAGTGTAGCCAAAAACATTCAGTACTTC. Translating it yields CASSLVESVAKNIQYF.

This clonotype was picked up many times. The chain employs TRBV3-1 and TRBJ1-5; tentative D call: TRBD1 (6 bases). Germline CDR1 reads LGHDT; CDR2 reads YNNKEL (reference sequence). The CDR3 runs 13 residues. V was cut by 0 bases and J by 6 bases, with 6 bases left in between. As DNA, the CDR3 is TGTGCCAGCAGCCAAGACAGGGGTCAGCCCCAGCATTTT. It is translated as CASSQDRGQPQHF.

This chain uses TRBV5-1 with TRBJ1-1; 8 bases line up with TRBD1. CDR3 length: 14 amino acids. The germline V gene encodes CDR1 SGHRS and CDR2 YFSETQ. V was pared by 4 bases and J by 2 bases, with 4 bases of the junction left unmatched. The DNA for the CDR3 is TGCGCCAGCAGCACGGGACAGGCCAACACTGAAGCTTTCTTT. Translating gives CASSTGQANTEAFF.

This clonotype occurred many times. J is TRBJ1-1 and V is TRBV20-1; D ambiguous. Deletions cut 0 bases from V and 5 bases from J, with 13 bases between. From germline, CDR1 is DFQATT and CDR2 SNEGSKA (reference sequence). CDR3 length: 14 residues. The CDR3 coding sequence is TGCAGTGCTAGAGATCCGGCCGCGAGGACTGAAGCTTTCTTT. It specifies CSARDPAARTEAFF.

This clonotype has at least ten counts. This sequence joins TRBV6-2 or TRBV6-3 and TRBJ1-6, with D tentatively TRBD1 (6 bases). V lost 2 bases and J 9 bases, leaving 11 bases between the germline ends. CDR1 and CDR2 from the germline V gene are MNHEY and SVGEGT. The CDR3 extends over 14 amino acids. CDR3 bases: TGTGCCAGCAGTTACCCCGACAGGAGTTCACCCCTCCACTTT. Translation: CASSYPDRSSPLHF.